The entry below gives a single TCR beta chain sequence along with its context. The data derive from a study of blood T cell repertoires in COVID-19. Per the study methods: Counts of nucleated cells, estimated from reference gene primer amplification, were obtained. Measured with immunoSEQ multiplex PCR; TCRdb has only the in-frame clones, and not every one. V and J calls and clone size are as listed in that table; D and trimming were resolved from the DNA. The sample yields about 200,000 clones, approximately 82% seen once. The CDR3 covers 15 residues. With V trimmed by 8 bases and J by 3 bases, 11 bases remained unmatched. The germline V gene encodes CDR1 SGHAT and CDR2 FQNNGV.

The receptor was isolated from a human donor with acute or convalescent COVID-19. The donor label of this sample is uncertain. This chain uses TRBV11-2 with TRBJ2-7, with TRBD2 matching 9 bases. The sequenced sample consisted of peripheral blood. CDR3 DNA: TGTGCCAGCTCTCCTAGCGGGGCAACAATCTACGAGCAGTACTTC. As protein: CASSPSGATIYEQYF.